This is a list of T cell receptor beta chains from one sample in a study of cytomegalovirus exposure and HLA in healthy donors. The repertoire was sequenced with immunoSEQ multiplex PCR; TCRdb's copy has only in-frame clones and lacks some. Here the sample spans 89,000 or so clones, roughly 81% being singletons. The sequencing sample was made of PBMCs. These receptor sequences come from a woman aged 18-29 years in good health and CMV-seropositive. Both conserved end residues are part of each CDR3. A D gene is named only where the DNA matches it firmly. Size is stated for part of the rows, as once, few or many counts, or as a class when the clone is expanded.

TRBJ1-1 | TRBD1 | . | TRBV20-1 | 11 | TGCAGTAGTCCAGGGGGATTTGAAGCTTTCTTT | CSSPGGFEAFF
TRBJ1-1 | . | . | TRBV6-5 | 14 | TGTGCCAGCAGTCCGCTGGACAGCTCCACTGAAGCTTTCTTT | CASSPLDSSTEAFF
TRBJ1-2 | TRBD1 | . | TRBV7-9 | 13 | TGTGCCAGCAGCTTGACAGGGGGCTATGGCTACACCTTC | CASSLTGGYGYTF
TRBJ1-2 | . | . | TRBV15 | 15 | TGTGCCACCAGCAGTGCCCTGACAGGTGACTATGGCTACACCTTC | CATSSALTGDYGYTF
TRBJ2-7 | . | . | TRBV7-6 | 15 | TGTGCCAGCAGCTTAGCCGGACAGTTTAACGACGAGCAGTACTTC | CASSLAGQFNDEQYF
TRBJ1-2 | TRBD1 | . | TRBV19 | 13 | TGTGCCAGTAGACGGGGACAGGTGTCGAGCTACACCTTC | CASRRGQVSSYTF
TRBJ1-4 | . | . | TRBV18 | 14 | TGTGCCAGCTCACCCTCTGCAACTAATGAAAAACTGTTTTTT | CASSPSATNEKLFF
TRBJ1-1 | . | . | TRBV11-2 | 12 | TGTGCCAGCAGCTTACGGGGTCTTGAAGCTTTCTTT | CASSLRGLEAFF
TRBJ2-3 | . | . | TRBV5-6 | 16 | TGTGCCAGCAGCCCAGACCGGGAATATTTTCGAGATACGCAGTATTTT | CASSPDREYFRDTQYF
TRBJ1-3 | . | few | TRBV7-9 | 14 | TGTGCCAGCAGCTTATTGGGGCAGGGAAACACCATATATTTT | CASSLLGQGNTIYF
TRBJ2-5 | TRBD2 | . | TRBV6-5 | 12 | TGTGCCTCGGCAGGGCGGGAGGAGACCCAGTACTTC | CASAGREETQYF
TRBJ2-1 | TRBD2 | . | TRBV2 | 15 | TGTGCCAGCAGTCTAGCGGGGAGCTCCTACAATGAGCAGTTCTTC | CASSLAGSSYNEQFF
TRBJ2-3 | TRBD2 | . | TRBV27 | 19 | TGTGCCAGCAGCACTCGCTGGCGGGGGACTAGCGGGAGTCCAGATACGCAGTATTTT | CASSTRWRGTSGSPDTQYF
TRBJ1-1 | . | . | TRBV6-5 | 13 | TGTGCCAGCAGACTAAGGGGGAGAGCTGAAGCTTTCTTT | CASRLRGRAEAFF
TRBJ1-3 | . | few | TRBV28 | 15 | TGTGCCAGCATTCCTGGACAGCTCTCTGGAAACACCATATATTTT | CASIPGQLSGNTIYF
TRBJ2-7 | . | . | TRBV28 | 15 | TGTGCCAGCAGGGGGGCCCCGGAAGGCCGGCCTCGGCAGTACTTC | CASRGAPEGRPRQYF
TRBJ2-7 | TRBD1 | . | TRBV13 | 16 | TGTGCCAGCAGCTCCTGGGACAGATCATTTTCGCCGGAGCAGTACTTC | CASSSWDRSFSPEQYF
TRBJ1-1 | . | once | TRBV19 | 13 | TGTGCCAGTAGAATCGCGCTAGGCACTGAAGCTTTCTTT | CASRIALGTEAFF
TRBJ1-2 | . | . | TRBV6-6 | 14 | TGTGCCAGCAGTGAGCGCCAGGACAGCTATGGCTACACCTTC | CASSERQDSYGYTF
TRBJ2-7 | . | . | TRBV5-1 | 13 | TGCGCCAGCAGCTTGGGTGGGCAGTCCGAGCAGTACTTC | CASSLGGQSEQYF
TRBJ1-1 | . | . | TRBV2 | 12 | TGTGCCAGCAGCACAAGGGGGACTGAAGCTTTCTTT | CASSTRGTEAFF
TRBJ2-7 | TRBD1 | . | TRBV29-1 | 16 | TGCAGCGTTGAAGATCCTAAGACAGGGAGCTCCTACGAGCAGTACTTC | CSVEDPKTGSSYEQYF
TRBJ1-4 | . | . | TRBV5-5 | 15 | TGTGCCAGCAGCAGTAGCCCACAACCCGATGAAAAACTGTTTTTT | CASSSSPQPDEKLFF
TRBJ1-6 | TRBD1 | . | TRBV15 | 17 | TGTGCCACCAGCGGCCCCCTTGGACAGGGAGACAATTCACCCCTCCACTTT | CATSGPLGQGDNSPLHF
TRBJ2-1 | . | once | TRBV5-6 | 15 | TGTGCCAGCAGCTTCGTGGTGTATCGGTACAATGAGCAGTTCTTC | CASSFVVYRYNEQFF
TRBJ2-2 | . | . | TRBV29-1 | 14 | TGCAGCGCCTATAGGGGCCTTCACACCGGGGAGCTGTTTTTT | CSAYRGLHTGELFF
TRBJ1-1 | . | . | TRBV19 | 12 | TGTGCCAGTCTATCGGGGGGGTCCGAAGCTTTCTTT | CASLSGGSEAFF
TRBJ2-7 | . | . | TRBV27 | 15 | TGTGCCAGCAGTTTTAGGGGGGGAATAGGCTACGAGCAGTACTTC | CASSFRGGIGYEQYF
TRBJ1-2 | . | . | TRBV6-4 | 22 | TGTGCCAGCAGTGACACATTGATCTTTGGTCCTTTGTTTGGTGAGGGCCACTATGGCTACACCTTC | CASSDTLIFGPLFGEGHYGYTF
TRBJ2-3 | TRBD2 | . | TRBV4-2 | 17 | TGTGCCAGCAGTCCAACCGGGACTAGCTCAAACACAGATACGCAGTATTTT | CASSPTGTSSNTDTQYF
TRBJ2-7 | . | few | TRBV5-6 | 15 | TGTGCCAGCAGCCCCCGTGGAGCGGCGGCCTACGAGCAGTACTTC | CASSPRGAAAYEQYF
TRBJ1-1 | . | few | TRBV14 | 15 | TGTGCCAGCAGCCAAGAGGAGGGATGGAACACTGAAGCTTTCTTT | CASSQEEGWNTEAFF
TRBJ1-1 | . | . | TRBV25-1 | 14 | TGTGCCAGCAGTGGGACAGCTCGGAACACTGAAGCTTTCTTT | CASSGTARNTEAFF
TRBJ2-1 | TRBD1 | . | TRBV2 | 14 | TGTGCCAGCCCTCCGGGACAGTCCTACAATGAGCAGTTCTTC | CASPPGQSYNEQFF
TRBJ2-7 | . | once | TRBV15 | 15 | TGTGCCACCAGCGGGGGGGCTAGCGGCCTCTTGGAGCAGTACTTC | CATSGGASGLLEQYF
TRBJ2-1 | TRBD1 | . | TRBV13 | 16 | TGTGCCAGCAGCAGCCGGGACAGTAGCTCCTACAATGAGCAGTTCTTC | CASSSRDSSSYNEQFF
TRBJ1-4 | TRBD1 | . | TRBV2 | 15 | TGTGCCAGCAACTGGGACAGGGGGCTTGGGGAAAAACTGTTTTTT | CASNWDRGLGEKLFF
TRBJ1-5 | TRBD1 | . | TRBV2 | 14 | TGTGCCAGCAGTGTAGGGGGCCCCAATCAGCCCCAGCATTTT | CASSVGGPNQPQHF
TRBJ2-7 | . | . | TRBV28 | 13 | TGTGCCAGCAGTACACAGGGCTCCTACGAGCAGTACTTC | CASSTQGSYEQYF
TRBJ1-2 | TRBD1 | . | TRBV7-8 | 16 | TGTGCCAGCAGCTTATCAGGGGGCGCGTTTACAAGTCGCTACACCTTC | CASSLSGGAFTSRYTF
TRBJ1-2 | . | . | TRBV4-1 | 13 | TGCGCCAGCAGCCAAGACAGGGGCTATGGCTACACCTTC | CASSQDRGYGYTF
TRBJ2-7 | TRBD2 | once | TRBV5-4 | 18 | TGTGCCAGCAGCTTCCGACGGTTGGAGGGCGGGAGAACTTACGAGCAGTACTTC | CASSFRRLEGGRTYEQYF
TRBJ2-1 | . | . | TRBV14 | 15 | TGTGCCAGCAGCCAAGATTATAACGCCGACTATGAGCAGTTCTTC | CASSQDYNADYEQFF
TRBJ2-7 | . | few | TRBV5-1 | 16 | TGCGCCAGCAGCTTGGTCTCGGGGGATCCTACCTACGAGCAGTACTTC | CASSLVSGDPTYEQYF